Following are 26 T cell receptor beta chains from one sample sequenced in a study of control samples from healthy donors and cancer patients. Libraries were prepared by immunoSEQ multiplex PCR; TCRdb keeps only in-frame clonotypes and omits some of them. The sample carries tens of thousands of clones, approximately 87% recorded once. Sequencing was performed on PBMCs. The receptors come from a woman aged 50 to 60 with head and neck cancer.

The chain carries TRBV12-3 or TRBV12-4 and TRBJ1-1; D unresolved. The CDR3 is made up of 13 amino acids. Trimming left V 3 bases short and J 1 base short, with 6 bases between. CDR3 sequence (DNA): TGTGCCAGCAGTTTTTTACAGAACACTGAAGCTTTCTTT. This encodes CASSFLQNTEAFF.

This clone has just a few counts. The genes are TRBV5-4 and TRBJ1-1; D is possibly TRBD1 (5 bases). Trimming pared 4 bases from V and 6 bases from J, leaving 13 bases between. The CDR3 covers 13 residues. Germline V lookup: CDR1 SGHNT, CDR2 YYREEE (reference sequence). CDR3 in DNA: TGTGCCAGCAGCGGCGCAGGGAAGCCTGAAGCTTTCTTT. Amino acids: CASSGAGKPEAFF.

This chain connects TRBV27 to TRBJ1-5; no clear D gene. This CDR3 region has 13 residues. Germline-derived CDR1 and CDR2 are MNHEY and SMNVEV (reference sequence). V lost 5 bases and J 4 bases, leaving 9 bases between the germline ends. In DNA, the CDR3 is TGTGCCAGCAGTATAATGACTAATCAGCCCCAGCATTTT. It is translated as CASSIMTNQPQHF.

This sequence joins TRBV27 and TRBJ1-5, with D unclear. Germline assignment: CDR1 MNHEY and CDR2 SMNVEV (reference sequence). The CDR3 sequence is 13 residues long. The germline V and J ends were trimmed by 5 bases and 5 bases, with 10 bases remaining between them. The CDR3 DNA reads TGTGCCAGCAGTATCAGTCCCTATCAGCCCCAGCATTTT. It translates to CASSISPYQPQHF.

The genes are TRBV28 and TRBJ1-4; 9 bases are shared with TRBD1. Per the germline V gene, CDR1 is MDHEN and CDR2 is SYDVKM. J lost 3 bases, V lost 6 bases, and 2 bases had no gene match. The CDR3 spans 14 residues. For the CDR3, the DNA is TGTGCCAGCAGGGGACAGGGTCCTAATGAAAAACTGTTTTTT. Translation gives CASRGQGPNEKLFF.

Notes on this clone: Different DNA sequences within this sample yield the same CDR3. CDR3 region: CASSDRGNQPQHF. DNA of the CDR3: TGTGCCAGCAGTGACAGGGGCAATCAGCCCCAGCATTTT. The chain is built from TRBV28 and TRBJ1-5, with 7 bases fitting TRBD1. V lost 5 bases, J lost 2 bases, and 0 bases stayed unmatched. Germline V lookup: CDR1 MDHEN, CDR2 SYDVKM. This CDR3 region has 13 residues. Looking up the rest from reference TRBV28 and TRBJ1-5 gives the full variable domain: DVKVTQSSRYLVKRTGEKVFLECVQDMDHENMFWYRQDPGLGLRLIYFSYDVKMKEKGDIPEGYSVSREKKERFSLILESASTNQTSMYLCASSDRGNQPQHFGDGTRLSIL.

The V gene is TRBV7-3, the J gene TRBJ1-1; the D gene is possibly TRBD1 (5 bases). The CDR3 extends over 14 amino acids. Germline CDR1 and CDR2: SGHTA and FQGTGA. The ends were cut back, 5 bases at V and 6 bases at J, with 16 bases in the middle. CDR3 in DNA: TGTGCCAGCAGCCCGGGACCTTTAACGGCTGAAGCTTTCTTT. Amino acids: CASSPGPLTAEAFF. The full variable domain, in which reference TRBV7-3 and TRBJ1-1 provide the parts outside the CDR3, is GAGVSQTPSNKVTEKGKYVELRCDPISGHTALYWYRQSLGQGPEFLIYFQGTGAADDSGLPNDRFFAVRPEGSVSTLKIQRTERGDSAVYLCASSPGPLTAEAFFGQGTRLTVV.

This clone appeared a few times. The chain recombines TRBV29-1 with TRBJ1-1; a weak D match, TRBD1 (6 bases). The CDR3 totals 13 residues. V lost 6 bases and J lost 2, with 13 bases in between. The V gene's germline CDR1 is SQVTM and CDR2 ANQGSEA. The CDR3 region is CSVLTGVNTEAFF. The CDR3 nucleotides read TGCAGCGTGCTGACAGGAGTCAACACTGAAGCTTTCTTT.

The chain uses TRBV13 and TRBJ1-1; D is perhaps TRBD1 (5 bases). V was clipped by 1 base and J by 5 bases, with 14 bases between them. The CDR3 runs to 15 residues. Germline V gives CDR1 PRHDT, CDR2 FYEKMQ (reference sequence). CDR3: CASSLVQGRATEAFF. The CDR3 nucleotides are TGTGCCAGCAGCTTAGTTCAGGGTAGAGCAACTGAAGCTTTCTTT.

The J gene is TRBJ1-2, the V gene TRBV5-6; the D gene is possibly TRBD1 (5 bases). The germline V and J ends were trimmed by 4 bases and 4 bases, with 11 bases remaining between them. Germline-derived CDR1 and CDR2 are SGHDT and YYEEEE. CDR3 length: 13 residues. CDR3 amino acids: CASSGTVSYGYTF. CDR3 nucleotides: TGTGCCAGCAGCGGGACGGTCAGCTATGGCTACACCTTC.

The chain couples TRBV7-2 to TRBJ2-1; possible D gene TRBD2, 5 bases. The CDR3 totals 13 residues. Trimming removed 6 bases at V and 5 bases at J, with 11 bases between. The germline CDR1 and CDR2 sequences are SGHTA and FQGNSA. The CDR3 DNA is TGTGCCAGCAGTTCTGACTACGACAATGAGCAGTTCTTC. Protein: CASSSDYDNEQFF.

The V call is TRBV6-5, the J call TRBJ2-3, with a possible D match to TRBD2 (5 bases). V shed 10 bases and J shed 0 bases, with 14 bases lying between them. The germline gives CDR1 MNHEY, CDR2 SVGAGI. The CDR3 is made up of 14 amino acids. CDR3: CATMIGLSTDTQYF. In nucleotides, the CDR3 is TGTGCCACTATGATAGGACTCAGCACAGATACGCAGTATTTT.

The rearrangement joins TRBV28 to TRBJ1-4; D perhaps matches TRBD1 (5 bases). CDR1 and CDR2 (germline): MDHEN, SYDVKM. The CDR3 extends over 13 amino acids. Trimming pared 3 bases from V and 7 bases from J, leaving 9 bases between. The CDR3 nucleotides read TGTGCCAGCAGTTTTTTGGGGGGTGAAAAACTGTTTTTT. Translating gives CASSFLGGEKLFF. Variable domain in full (rest from reference TRBV28 and TRBJ1-4): DVKVTQSSRYLVKRTGEKVFLECVQDMDHENMFWYRQDPGLGLRLIYFSYDVKMKEKGDIPEGYSVSREKKERFSLILESASTNQTSMYLCASSFLGGEKLFFGSGTQLSVL.

This chain links TRBV18 with TRBJ2-1; 15 bases are shared with TRBD2. The V segment lost 3 bases and the J segment 4 bases; nucleotides outside the gene matches: 4. Germline-derived CDR1 and CDR2 are KGHSH and LQKENI. The CDR3 consists of 17 residues. The CDR3 reads CASSPRTSGGGYNEQFF. The CDR3, as DNA: TGTGCCAGCTCACCCCGGACTAGCGGGGGGGGTTACAATGAGCAGTTCTTC.

This clone turned up a few times. This sequence joins TRBV6-5 and TRBJ2-7; D tentatively reads TRBD1 or TRBD2 (5 bases each). Germline loops: CDR1 MNHEY, CDR2 SVGAGI. The CDR3 totals 14 residues. Between the trimmed V and J ends, which lost 10 bases and 5 bases, there was a span of 21 bases. In DNA form, the CDR3 reads TGTGCCACCAGCCCCCGTGGGGGAATTCACGAGCAGTACTTC. Its protein is CATSPRGGIHEQYF.

The rearrangement links TRBV5-4 to TRBJ1-1; 10 positions match TRBD1. The V and J ends lost 4 bases and 2 bases, in that order; junction bases with no gene match: 5. Germline V gene sequence: CDR1 SGHNT, CDR2 YYREEE (reference sequence). CDR3 length: 15 residues. In DNA form, the CDR3 reads TGTGCCAGCAGCCAAGCGACAGGGGGCAACACTGAAGCTTTCTTT. It yields the protein CASSQATGGNTEAFF.

With regard to this clone: Other nucleotide sequences in the sample specify the same CDR3. V is TRBV7-2 and J is TRBJ2-5; D is unclear. Germline V gene sequence: CDR1 SGHTA, CDR2 FQGNSA. Trimming removed 2 bases at V and 0 bases at J, with 1 base between. This CDR3 region has 12 residues. The CDR3 DNA sequence: TGTGCCAGCAGCTTAAACCAAGAGACCCAGTACTTC. As protein: CASSLNQETQYF. Together with reference TRBV7-2 and TRBJ2-5, the CDR3 gives the full variable domain: GAGVSQSPSNKVTEKGKDVELRCDPISGHTALYWYRQSLGQGLEFLIYFQGNSAPDKSGLPSDRFSAERTGGSVSTLTIQRTQQEDSAVYLCASSLNQETQYFGPGTRLLVL.

The rearrangement uses TRBV7-9 and TRBJ1-2, with 8 bases identical to TRBD1. Trimming at V came to 5 bases and at J to 10 bases, leaving 6 bases not matched to a gene. Germline CDR1 SEHNR, CDR2 FQNEAQ (reference sequence). The CDR3 runs 12 residues. The CDR3 is CASSIGTGDYTF. CDR3 nucleotides: TGTGCCAGCAGCATAGGGACAGGAGACTACACCTTC.

This clone was counted a few times. The chain recombines TRBV5-4 with TRBJ2-7; 8 nucleotides match TRBD2. The V gene's germline CDR1 is SGHNT and CDR2 YYREEE (reference sequence). Losses at the gene ends were 0 bases for V and 5 bases for J; bases not matched to a gene: 7. This CDR3 contains 15 residues. CDR3 DNA: TGTGCCAGCAGCTTGGCGGGGGGGAGGGCCCACGAGCAGTACTTC. Protein product: CASSLAGGRAHEQYF.

The chain combines TRBV5-1 with TRBJ2-7; D unclear. V was pared by 0 bases and J by 2 bases, with 6 bases between. CDR1 SGHRS and CDR2 YFSETQ come from the germline V gene. This CDR3 is 13 amino acids long. As DNA, the CDR3 is TGCGCCAGCAGCTTGGACGGCCCCTACGAGCAGTACTTC. This translates into CASSLDGPYEQYF.

The chain combines TRBV5-6 with TRBJ2-1; D not certain. V gave up 0 bases and J gave up 6 bases, with 13 bases separating them. The germline CDR1 and CDR2 sequences are SGHDT and YYEEEE. This CDR3 has 15 amino acids. CDR3 coding DNA: TGTGCCAGCAGCTTGGGACCCGGGTCTGTCAATGAGCAGTTCTTC. Amino acid sequence: CASSLGPGSVNEQFF.

The chain employs TRBV7-8 and TRBJ1-3; D gene unclear. There are 15 residues in the CDR3. V was pared by 6 bases and J by 2 bases, with 14 bases between. Germline V gene lookup returns CDR1 SGHVS and CDR2 FQNEAQ. The CDR3 loop reads CASSVGLGPGNTIYF. Here the CDR3 DNA reads TGTGCCAGCAGTGTGGGGTTGGGCCCTGGAAACACCATATATTTT.

The V gene is TRBV5-1, the J gene TRBJ1-1; 7 bases are a match to TRBD1. The length of the CDR3 is 15 residues. Germline assignment: CDR1 SGHRS and CDR2 YFSETQ. V shed 4 bases, J shed 3 bases, and the junction held 9 bases outside the gene matches. For the CDR3, the DNA is TGCGCCAGCAGCCTGATCTTGGGACAGCACACTGAAGCTTTCTTT. The encoded protein is CASSLILGQHTEAFF. Looking up the rest from reference TRBV5-1 and TRBJ1-1 gives the full variable domain: KAGVTQTPRYLIKTRGQQVTLSCSPISGHRSVSWYQQTPGQGLQFLFEYFSETQRNKGNFPGRFSGRQFSNSRSEMNVSTLELGDSALYLCASSLILGQHTEAFFGQGTRLTVV.

This chain links TRBV2 with TRBJ2-7; weak D call: TRBD2 (6 bases). Trimming removed 2 bases at V and 8 bases at J, with 19 bases between. The CDR3 runs to 15 residues. CDR1 is SNHLY, CDR2 FYNNEI, per germline. CDR3 sequence (DNA): TGTGCCAGCAGTGAAATGGGGGGACGGGGTCTCAAGCAGTACTTC. Translation: CASSEMGGRGLKQYF.

The rearrangement uses TRBV18 and TRBJ2-1; 8 bases are shared with TRBD1. This CDR3 is 17 amino acids long. Germline V gives CDR1 KGHSH, CDR2 LQKENI. V was clipped by 3 bases and J by 6 bases; unmatched bases: 13. As DNA, the CDR3 is TGTGCCAGCTCACCGGACGGGTCACAGGGGGTAATCAATGAGCAGTTCTTC. Its protein product is CASSPDGSQGVINEQFF.

The chain employs TRBV15 and TRBJ2-4; D unclear. The CDR3 totals 16 residues. V shed 0 bases and J shed 8 bases, with 17 bases lying between them. CDR1 is LNHNV and CDR2 is YYDKDF in the germline V gene (reference sequence). CDR3: CATSREPASLVDIQYF. For the CDR3, the DNA is TGTGCCACCAGCAGAGAGCCGGCGAGTCTGGTGGACATTCAGTACTTC.